This T cell receptor beta chain was documented in a study of HIV-infected patients and healthy controls. About the study: No general T-cell lymphocytopenia was present, and per-chain CDR3 totals resembled those of controls.

cDNA was made from roughly 470 ng RNA using alpha and beta constant primers. Using multiplexing indices, alpha and beta chain libraries were generated apart by chain-specific third strand synthesis. One entry per CDR3 protein, called by TCRdb with MiXCR from the 5' RACE reads. Here the sample spans 7,500 to 9,500 distinct CDR3 sequences, approximately 7.6% being singletons. Whole blood was used without fractionation, so all unsorted peripheral T cells were included. Donors were HIV-infected adults who had not yet started antiretroviral therapy but were about to begin. A word on this clonotype: What it binds is unknown.

Overall study findings and caveats: Significant mean usage differences between HIV-infected patients and controls involved eight alpha and eight beta V genes.

Unmatched junction bases numbered 19, after V lost 3 bases and J lost 7 bases. The CDR3 consists of 20 residues. Germline V gene data show CDR1 as MDHEN and CDR2 as SYDVKM. The material sequenced was blood, taken before antiretroviral therapy. The V gene is TRBV28, the J gene TRBJ2-5, with 14 bases fitting TRBD2. This clonotype originated in an adult with HIV infection. The donor label of this sample is uncertain. Here the CDR3 DNA reads TGTGCCAGCAGTTTTCCCTTGATCGGACTAGCGGGAGGAATGCCCGGGACCCAGTACTTC. It codes for CASSFPLIGLAGGMPGTQYF. Filled out from reference TRBV28 and TRBJ2-5, the complete variable domain reads DVKVTQSSRYLVKRTGEKVFLECVQDMDHENMFWYRQDPGLGLRLIYFSYDVKMKEKGDIPEGYSVSREKKERFSLILESASTNQTSMYLCASSFPLIGLAGGMPGTQYFGPGTRLLVL.